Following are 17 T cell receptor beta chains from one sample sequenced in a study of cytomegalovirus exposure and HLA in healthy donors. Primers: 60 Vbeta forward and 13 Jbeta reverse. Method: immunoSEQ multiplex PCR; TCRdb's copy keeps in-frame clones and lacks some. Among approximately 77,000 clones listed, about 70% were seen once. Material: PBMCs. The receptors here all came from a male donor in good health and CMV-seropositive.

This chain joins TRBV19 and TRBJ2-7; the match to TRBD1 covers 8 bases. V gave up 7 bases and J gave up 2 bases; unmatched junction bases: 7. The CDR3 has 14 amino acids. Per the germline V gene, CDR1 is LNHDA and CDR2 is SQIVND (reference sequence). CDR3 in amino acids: CASNDRGETYEQYF. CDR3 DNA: TGTGCCAGTAACGACAGGGGTGAAACCTACGAGCAGTACTTC. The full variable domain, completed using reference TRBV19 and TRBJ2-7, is DGGITQSPKYLFRKEGQNVTLSCEQNLNHDAMYWYRQDPGQGLRLIYYSQIVNDFQKGDIAEGYSVSREKKESFPLTVTSAQKNPTAFYLCASNDRGETYEQYFGPGTRLTVT.

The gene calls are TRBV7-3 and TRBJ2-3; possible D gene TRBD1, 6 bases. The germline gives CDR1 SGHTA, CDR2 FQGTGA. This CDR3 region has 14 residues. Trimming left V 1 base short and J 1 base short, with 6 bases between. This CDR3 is CASSLRQGTDTQYF. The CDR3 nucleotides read TGTGCCAGCAGCTTAAGACAGGGCACAGATACGCAGTATTTT. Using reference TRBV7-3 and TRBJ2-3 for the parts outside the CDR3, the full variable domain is GAGVSQTPSNKVTEKGKYVELRCDPISGHTALYWYRQSLGQGPEFLIYFQGTGAADDSGLPNDRFFAVRPEGSVSTLKIQRTERGDSAVYLCASSLRQGTDTQYFGPGTRLTVL.

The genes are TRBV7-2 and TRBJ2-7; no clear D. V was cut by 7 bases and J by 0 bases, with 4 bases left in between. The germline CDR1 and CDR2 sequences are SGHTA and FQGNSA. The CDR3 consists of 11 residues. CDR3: CASTGSYEQYF. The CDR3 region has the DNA TGTGCCAGCACAGGCTCCTACGAGCAGTACTTC.

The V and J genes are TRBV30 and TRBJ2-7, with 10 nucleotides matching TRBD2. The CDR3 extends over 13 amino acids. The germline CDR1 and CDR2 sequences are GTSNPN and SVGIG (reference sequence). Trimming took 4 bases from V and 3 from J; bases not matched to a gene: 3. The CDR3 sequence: CAWTSGSYYEQYF. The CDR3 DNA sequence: TGTGCCTGGACTAGCGGGAGTTACTACGAGCAGTACTTC.

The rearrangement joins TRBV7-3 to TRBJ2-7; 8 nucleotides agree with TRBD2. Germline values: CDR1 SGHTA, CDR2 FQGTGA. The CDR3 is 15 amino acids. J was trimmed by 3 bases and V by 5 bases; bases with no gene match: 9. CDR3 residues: CASSLSGGRLYEQYF. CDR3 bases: TGTGCCAGCAGCCTTTCTGGCGGGAGGCTCTACGAGCAGTACTTC.

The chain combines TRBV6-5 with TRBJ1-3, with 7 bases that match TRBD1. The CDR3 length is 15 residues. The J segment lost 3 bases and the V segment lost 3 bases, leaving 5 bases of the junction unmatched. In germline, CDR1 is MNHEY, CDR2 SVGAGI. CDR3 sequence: CASSYSHRGGNTIYF. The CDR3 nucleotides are TGTGCCAGCAGTTATTCACACAGGGGTGGAAACACCATATATTTT.

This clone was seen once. The CDR3 DNA follows: TGTGCCAGCAGCCCCGACAGATCCTACGAGCAGTACTTC. Residues: CASSPDRSYEQYF. The V gene is TRBV16, the J gene TRBJ2-7, with D tentatively TRBD1 (5 bases). V lost 4 bases to trimming and J lost 1 base, with 8 bases between them. CDR3 length: 13 residues. The germline V gene has CDR1 KGHSY and CDR2 FQNENV.

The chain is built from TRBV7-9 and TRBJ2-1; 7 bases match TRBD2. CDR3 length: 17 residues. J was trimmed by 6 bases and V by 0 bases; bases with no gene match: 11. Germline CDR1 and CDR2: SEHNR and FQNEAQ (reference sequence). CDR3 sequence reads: CASSLASGAGAPNEQFF. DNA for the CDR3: TGTGCCAGCAGCTTAGCATCGGGTGCGGGAGCCCCCAATGAGCAGTTCTTC.

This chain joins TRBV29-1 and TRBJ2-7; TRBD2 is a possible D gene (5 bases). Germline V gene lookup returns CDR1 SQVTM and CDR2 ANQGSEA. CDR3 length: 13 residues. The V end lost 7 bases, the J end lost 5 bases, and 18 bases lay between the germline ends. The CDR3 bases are TGCAGCGCTCGGGCCCGGGGTGTCCACGAGCAGTACTTC. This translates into CSARARGVHEQYF.

CDR3 bases: TGTGCCAGCAGCTTAGTCTATAGCGGGGGCCGCCATAAGCGAGAGCAGTACTTC. Its translation is CASSLVYSGGRHKREQYF. The chain uses TRBV7-2 and TRBJ2-7; 9 nucleotides match TRBD2. The CDR3 covers 18 residues. CDR1 SGHTA and CDR2 FQGNSA come from the germline V gene. V lost 1 base and J lost 7; bases outside the gene matches: 17.

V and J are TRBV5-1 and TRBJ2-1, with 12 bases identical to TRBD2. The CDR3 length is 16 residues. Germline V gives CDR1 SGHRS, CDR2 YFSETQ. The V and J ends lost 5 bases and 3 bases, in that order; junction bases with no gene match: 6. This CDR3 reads CASSPGLAGIYNEQFF. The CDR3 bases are TGCGCCAGCAGTCCTGGACTAGCGGGGATCTACAATGAGCAGTTCTTC.

CDR3 amino acids: CASSIQGGYSNQPQHF. For the CDR3, the DNA is TGTGCCAGTAGTATACAGGGAGGTTATAGCAATCAGCCCCAGCATTTT. The rearrangement joins TRBV19 to TRBJ1-5; D is possibly TRBD1 (5 bases). CDR1 and CDR2 from the germline V gene are LNHDA and SQIVND (reference sequence). Trimming took 2 bases from V and 0 from J, leaving 11 bases between them. There are 16 residues in the CDR3.

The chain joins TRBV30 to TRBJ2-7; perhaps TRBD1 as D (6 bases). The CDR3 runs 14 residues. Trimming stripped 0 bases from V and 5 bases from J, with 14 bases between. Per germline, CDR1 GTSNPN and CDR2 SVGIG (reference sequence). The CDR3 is CAWSVRYRVDEQYF. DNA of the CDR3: TGTGCCTGGAGTGTCCGGTACAGGGTAGACGAGCAGTACTTC.

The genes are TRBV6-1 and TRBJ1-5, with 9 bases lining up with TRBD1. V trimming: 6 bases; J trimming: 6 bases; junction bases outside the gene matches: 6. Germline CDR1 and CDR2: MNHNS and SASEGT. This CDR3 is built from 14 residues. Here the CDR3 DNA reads TGTGCCAGCAGCACAGGGGGCGGGGGTCAGCCCCAGCATTTT. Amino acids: CASSTGGGGQPQHF.

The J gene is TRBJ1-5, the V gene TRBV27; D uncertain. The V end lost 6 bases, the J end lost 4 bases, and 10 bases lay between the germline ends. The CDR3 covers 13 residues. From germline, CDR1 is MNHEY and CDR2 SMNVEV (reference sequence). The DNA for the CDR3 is TGTGCCAGCAGCCTCCGTGAGAATCAGCCCCAGCATTTT. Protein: CASSLRENQPQHF.

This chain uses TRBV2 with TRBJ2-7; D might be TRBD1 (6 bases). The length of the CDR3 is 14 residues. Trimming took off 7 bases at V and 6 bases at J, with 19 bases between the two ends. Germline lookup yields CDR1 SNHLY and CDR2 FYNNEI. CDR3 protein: CASNGQSFRGEQYF. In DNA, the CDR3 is TGTGCCAGCAATGGACAGTCTTTTAGGGGCGAGCAGTACTTC.

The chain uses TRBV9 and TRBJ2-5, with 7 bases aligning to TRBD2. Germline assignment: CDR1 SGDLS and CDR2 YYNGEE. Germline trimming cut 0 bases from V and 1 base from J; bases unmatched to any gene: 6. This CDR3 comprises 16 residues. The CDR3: CASSVEGGPLQETQYF. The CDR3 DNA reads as TGTGCCAGCAGCGTAGAGGGAGGGCCACTCCAAGAGACCCAGTACTTC.